Here is one T cell receptor beta chain with its context. The sample originates from a study of blood T cell repertoires in COVID-19. The table came from immunoSEQ multiplex PCR; TCRdb's copy has only in-frame clones and leaves some out. This table has about 100,000 clones, approximately 92% appearing once. The CDR3 length is 13 residues. The V and J ends lost 6 bases and 5 bases respectively, with 13 bases between them. Germline V CDR1 and CDR2: SNHLY, FYNNEI. The sample comprised peripheral blood. This receptor was taken from a man in his fifties or sixties with active COVID-19. This chain uses TRBV2 with TRBJ1-2; D is unclear. The CDR3 region has the DNA TGTGCCAGCAGGATAACAGATCGGTATGGCTACACCTTC. Its translation is CASRITDRYGYTF.